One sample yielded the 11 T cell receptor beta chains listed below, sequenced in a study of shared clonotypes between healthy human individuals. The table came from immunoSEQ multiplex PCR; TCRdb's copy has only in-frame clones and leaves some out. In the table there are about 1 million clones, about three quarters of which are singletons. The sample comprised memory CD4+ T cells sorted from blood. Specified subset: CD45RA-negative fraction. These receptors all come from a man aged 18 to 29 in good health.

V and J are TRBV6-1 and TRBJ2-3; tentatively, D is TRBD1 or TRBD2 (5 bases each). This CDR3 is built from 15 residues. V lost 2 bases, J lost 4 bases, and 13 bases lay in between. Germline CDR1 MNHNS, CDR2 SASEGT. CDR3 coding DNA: TGTGCCAGCAGTGAATGGCAGGGCGGGCCAGATACGCAGTATTTT. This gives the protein CASSEWQGGPDTQYF.

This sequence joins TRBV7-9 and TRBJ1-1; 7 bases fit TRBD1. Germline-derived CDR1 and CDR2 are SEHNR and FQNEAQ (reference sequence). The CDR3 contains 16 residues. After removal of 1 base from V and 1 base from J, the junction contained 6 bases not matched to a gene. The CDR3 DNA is TGTGCCAGCAGCTTAGGAACAGGGGCGGGGAACACTGAAGCTTTCTTT. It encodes CASSLGTGAGNTEAFF.

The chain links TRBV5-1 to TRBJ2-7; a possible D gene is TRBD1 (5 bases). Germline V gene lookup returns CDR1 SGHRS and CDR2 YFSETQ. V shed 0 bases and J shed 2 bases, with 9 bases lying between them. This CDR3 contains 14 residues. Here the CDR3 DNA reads TGCGCCAGCAGCTTGGCAGGGTCCGCCTACGAGCAGTACTTC. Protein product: CASSLAGSAYEQYF.

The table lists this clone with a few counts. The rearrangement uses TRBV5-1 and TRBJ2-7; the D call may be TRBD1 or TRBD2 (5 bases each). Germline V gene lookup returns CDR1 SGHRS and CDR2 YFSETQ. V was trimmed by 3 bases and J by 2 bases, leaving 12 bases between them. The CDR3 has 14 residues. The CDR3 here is CASSSGWGAYEQYF. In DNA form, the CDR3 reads TGCGCCAGCAGCTCGGGGTGGGGCGCCTACGAGCAGTACTTC.

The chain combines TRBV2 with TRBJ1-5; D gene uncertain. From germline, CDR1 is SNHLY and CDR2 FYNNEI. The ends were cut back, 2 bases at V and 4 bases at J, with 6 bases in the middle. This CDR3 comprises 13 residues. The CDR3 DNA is TGTGCCAGCAGTGAAAACAGAAATCAGCCCCAGCATTTT. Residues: CASSENRNQPQHF.

For the CDR3, the DNA is TGCGCCAGCAGCCAAGACGGGCAGGGGGCCTACGAGCAGTACTTC. The encoded protein is CASSQDGQGAYEQYF. The chain employs TRBV4-3 and TRBJ2-7; 7 positions agree with TRBD1. Germline trimming cut 0 bases from V and 2 bases from J; bases unmatched to any gene: 4. The germline V gene has CDR1 LGHNA and CDR2 YSLEER. This CDR3 has 15 residues.

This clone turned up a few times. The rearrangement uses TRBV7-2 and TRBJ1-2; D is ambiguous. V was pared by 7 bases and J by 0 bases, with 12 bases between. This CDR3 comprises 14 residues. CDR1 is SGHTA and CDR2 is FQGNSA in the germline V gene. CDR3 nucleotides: TGTGCCAGCAACCCGACGGCGACTAACTATGGCTACACCTTC. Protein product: CASNPTATNYGYTF.

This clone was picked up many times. The chain's CDR3 is CASSLKKVGTGSYEQYF. CDR3 nucleotides: TGTGCCAGCAGCTTAAAGAAGGTCGGGACAGGCTCCTACGAGCAGTACTTC. The rearrangement uses TRBV7-2 and TRBJ2-7; 8 bases fit TRBD1. This CDR3 is built from 17 residues. Trimming removed 2 bases from V and 0 bases from J; junction bases left unmatched: 9. The germline gives CDR1 SGHTA, CDR2 FQGNSA.

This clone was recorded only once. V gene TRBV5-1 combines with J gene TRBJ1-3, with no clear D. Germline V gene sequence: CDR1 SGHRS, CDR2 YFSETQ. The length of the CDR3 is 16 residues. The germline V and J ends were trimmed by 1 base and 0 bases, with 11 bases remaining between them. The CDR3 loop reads CASSLTAGSSGNTIYF. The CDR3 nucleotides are TGCGCCAGCAGCTTGACAGCGGGAAGCTCTGGAAACACCATATATTTT.

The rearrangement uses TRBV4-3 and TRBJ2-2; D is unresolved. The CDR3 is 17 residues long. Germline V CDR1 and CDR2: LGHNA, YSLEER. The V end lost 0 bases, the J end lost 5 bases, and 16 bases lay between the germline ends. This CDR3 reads CASSQDLGNLGTGELFF. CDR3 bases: TGCGCCAGCAGCCAAGATCTAGGGAACCTTGGAACCGGGGAGCTGTTTTTT.

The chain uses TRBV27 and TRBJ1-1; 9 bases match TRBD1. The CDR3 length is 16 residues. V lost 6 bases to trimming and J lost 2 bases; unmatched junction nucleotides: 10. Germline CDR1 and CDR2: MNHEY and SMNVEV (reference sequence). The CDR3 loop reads CASSSLTGGANTEAFF. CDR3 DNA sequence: TGTGCCAGCAGCTCCCTAACAGGGGGCGCAAACACTGAAGCTTTCTTT.